One and the same sample provided the 10 T cell receptor beta chains below, sequenced in a study of shared clonotypes between healthy human individuals. Produced via immunoSEQ multiplex PCR; TCRdb's table is partial and in-frame only. The sample comprises around 2.3 million clones, around 95% of which are singletons, and approximately 0.13% rests with the top ten. Sequencing input: naive CD4+ T cells sorted from blood. Subset described: CD45RA+ positively selected. These receptors were obtained from a man aged 18 to 30 in good health.

The rearrangement joins TRBV5-6 to TRBJ1-1; 12 nucleotides agree with TRBD1. The J segment lost 1 base and the V segment lost 3 bases, leaving 7 bases of the junction unmatched. This CDR3 is 17 amino acids long. Looked up from germline, CDR1 is SGHDT and CDR2 is YYEEEE. The CDR3 reads CASSSAGTGGRNTEAFF. CDR3 DNA sequence: TGTGCCAGCAGCTCCGCCGGGACAGGGGGCAGGAACACTGAAGCTTTCTTT.

The chain is built from TRBV10-2 and TRBJ2-1, with 10 bases that match TRBD1. J was trimmed by 10 bases and V by 8 bases; bases with no gene match: 8. Germline CDR1 is WSHSY and CDR2 is SAAADI. CDR3 length: 13 amino acids. CDR3 in amino acids: CASRDRGASEQFF. The CDR3 DNA is TGCGCCAGCCGGGACAGGGGTGCTTCGGAGCAGTTCTTC.

The chain is built from TRBV28 and TRBJ2-5; either TRBD1 or TRBD2 may supply D (5 bases each). The CDR3 spans 16 residues. The V end was cut by 3 bases, the J end by 1 base, with 15 bases between. Germline CDR1 MDHEN, CDR2 SYDVKM. This CDR3 reads CASSLGPYGIQETQYF. The CDR3 coding sequence is TGTGCCAGCAGTTTGGGACCGTATGGGATCCAAGAGACCCAGTACTTC.

V usage is TRBV2 and J usage is TRBJ1-2, with TRBD1 matching over 12 bases. With 6 bases clipped from V and 1 base from J, the junction kept 9 bases outside the gene matches. CDR1 and CDR2 from the germline V gene are SNHLY and FYNNEI. The CDR3 is 17 residues long. The CDR3 sequence: CASRGDRGRPYNYGYTF. DNA for the CDR3: TGTGCCAGCAGGGGGGACAGGGGGCGTCCTTATAACTATGGCTACACCTTC.

The chain joins TRBV2 to TRBJ2-1, with TRBD2 matching over 8 bases. V was pared by 6 bases and J by 3 bases, with 13 bases of the junction left unmatched. This CDR3 comprises 17 residues. Germline CDR1 is SNHLY and CDR2 is FYNNEI. CDR3 sequence: CASRGLSAGVDYNEQFF. In DNA form, the CDR3 reads TGTGCCAGCAGGGGACTATCAGCGGGGGTCGACTACAATGAGCAGTTCTTC.

CDR3 protein: CAWSVRGFTYNEQFF. DNA of the CDR3: TGTGCCTGGAGTGTACGGGGGTTTACCTACAATGAGCAGTTCTTC. The chain links TRBV30 to TRBJ2-1; possibly TRBD2 for D (6 bases). Germline CDR1 GTSNPN, CDR2 SVGIG (reference sequence). The CDR3 extends over 15 amino acids. Trimming removed 0 bases at V and 2 bases at J, with 11 bases between. Full variable domain (outside the CDR3, taken from reference TRBV30 and TRBJ2-1): SQTIHQWPATLVQPVGSPLSLECTVEGTSNPNLYWYRQAAGRGLQLLFYSVGIGQISSEVPQNLSASRPQDRQFILSSKKLLLSDSGFYLCAWSVRGFTYNEQFFGPGTRLTVL.

The chain employs TRBV30 and TRBJ1-1; D remains ambiguous. The CDR3 sequence is 12 residues long. The germline V and J ends were trimmed by 4 bases and 4 bases, with 10 bases remaining between them. The V gene's germline CDR1 is GTSNPN and CDR2 SVGIG (reference sequence). The CDR3 DNA reads TGTGCCTGGAATCGGGGTTCCACTGAAGCTTTCTTT. Its protein product is CAWNRGSTEAFF.

The chain uses TRBV18 and TRBJ1-6; 7 bases line up with TRBD1. V lost 5 bases, J lost 7 bases, and 8 bases stayed unmatched. Germline CDR1 is KGHSH and CDR2 is LQKENI. CDR3 length: 15 amino acids. CDR3 sequence reads: CASSSMTGINSPLHF. The DNA for the CDR3 is TGTGCCAGCTCATCGATGACAGGGATCAATTCACCCCTCCACTTT. Variable domain in full (rest from reference TRBV18 and TRBJ1-6): NAGVMQNPRHLVRRRGQEARLRCSPMKGHSHVYWYRQLPEEGLKFMVYLQKENIIDESGMPKERFSAEFPKEGPSILRIQQVVRGDSAAYFCASSSMTGINSPLHFGNGTRLTVT.

In the case of this clone: Other nucleotide sequences from this sample produce the same CDR3. The chain couples TRBV2 to TRBJ2-7; perhaps TRBD1 as D (5 bases). Per the germline V gene, CDR1 is SNHLY and CDR2 is FYNNEI. Trimming took 6 bases from V and 3 from J, leaving 9 bases between them. The CDR3 runs 12 residues. The CDR3 bases are TGTGCCAGCAGAACAGACAGCTACGAGCAGTACTTC. It translates to CASRTDSYEQYF.

J is TRBJ2-3 and V is TRBV10-3; 7 positions match TRBD2. J lost 5 bases, V lost 4 bases, and 12 bases had no gene match. Germline V gene data show CDR1 as ENHRY and CDR2 as SYGVKD. This CDR3 contains 16 residues. The CDR3 sequence is CAISGLASGVGDTQYF. CDR3 nucleotide sequence: TGTGCCATCAGTGGACTAGCCAGCGGGGTTGGAGATACGCAGTATTTT.